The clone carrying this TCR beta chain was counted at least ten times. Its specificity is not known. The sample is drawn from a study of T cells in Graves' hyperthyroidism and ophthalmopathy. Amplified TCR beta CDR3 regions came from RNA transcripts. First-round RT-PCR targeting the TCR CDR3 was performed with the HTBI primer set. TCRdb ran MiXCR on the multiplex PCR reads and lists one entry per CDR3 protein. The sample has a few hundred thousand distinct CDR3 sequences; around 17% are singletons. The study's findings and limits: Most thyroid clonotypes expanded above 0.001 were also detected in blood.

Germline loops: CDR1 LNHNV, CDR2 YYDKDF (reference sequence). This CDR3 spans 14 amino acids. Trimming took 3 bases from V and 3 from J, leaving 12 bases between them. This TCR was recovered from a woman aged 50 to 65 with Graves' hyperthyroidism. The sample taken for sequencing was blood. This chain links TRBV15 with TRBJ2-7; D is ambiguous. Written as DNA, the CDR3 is TGTGCCACCAGCAGGACTCCCTTGGACTACGAGCAGTACTTC. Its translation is CATSRTPLDYEQYF.